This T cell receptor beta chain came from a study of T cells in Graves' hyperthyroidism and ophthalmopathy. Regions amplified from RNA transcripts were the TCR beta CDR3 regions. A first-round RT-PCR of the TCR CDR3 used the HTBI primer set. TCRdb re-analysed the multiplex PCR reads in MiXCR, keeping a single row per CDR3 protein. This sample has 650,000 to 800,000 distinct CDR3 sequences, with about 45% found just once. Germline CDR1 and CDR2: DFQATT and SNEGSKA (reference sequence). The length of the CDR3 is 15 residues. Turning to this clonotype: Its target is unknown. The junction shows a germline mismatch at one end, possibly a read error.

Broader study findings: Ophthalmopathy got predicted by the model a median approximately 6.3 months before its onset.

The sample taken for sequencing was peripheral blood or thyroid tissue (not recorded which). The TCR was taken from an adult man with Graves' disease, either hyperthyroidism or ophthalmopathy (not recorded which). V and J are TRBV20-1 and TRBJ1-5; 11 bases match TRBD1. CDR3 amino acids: CSVRGGQGAGQPQHF. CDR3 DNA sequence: TGCAGTGTTAGAGGCGGACAGGGGGCAGGTCAGCCCCAGCATTTT.